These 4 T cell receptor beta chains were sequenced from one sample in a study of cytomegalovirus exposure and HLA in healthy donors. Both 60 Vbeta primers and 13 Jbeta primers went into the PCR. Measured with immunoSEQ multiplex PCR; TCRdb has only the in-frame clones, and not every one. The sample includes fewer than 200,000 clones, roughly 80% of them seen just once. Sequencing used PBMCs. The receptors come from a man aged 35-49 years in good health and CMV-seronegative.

The CDR3 is CASSAAGPSSGNTIYF. The CDR3 coding sequence is TGTGCCAGCTCAGCTGCGGGACCATCCTCGGGAAACACCATATATTTT. The chain recombines TRBV18 with TRBJ1-3; TRBD1 is a possible D gene (5 bases). This CDR3 is built from 16 residues. CDR1 is KGHSH, CDR2 LQKENI, per germline. Deletions cut 5 bases from V and 4 bases from J, with 18 bases between. The full variable domain, completed using reference TRBV18 and TRBJ1-3, is NAGVMQNPRHLVRRRGQEARLRCSPMKGHSHVYWYRQLPEEGLKFMVYLQKENIIDESGMPKERFSAEFPKEGPSILRIQQVVRGDSAAYFCASSAAGPSSGNTIYFGEGSWLTVV.

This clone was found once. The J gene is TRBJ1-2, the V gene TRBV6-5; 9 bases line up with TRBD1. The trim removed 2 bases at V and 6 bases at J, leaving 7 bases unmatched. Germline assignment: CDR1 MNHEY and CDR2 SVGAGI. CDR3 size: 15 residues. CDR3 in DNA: TGTGCCAGCAGTTACCTATCAAGGGACAGGGATGGCTACACCTTC. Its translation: CASSYLSRDRDGYTF.

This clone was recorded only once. This CDR3 is CAWSKASGTDTQYF. In DNA, the CDR3 is TGTGCCTGGAGTAAGGCTAGCGGAACAGATACGCAGTATTTT. This chain connects TRBV30 to TRBJ2-3, with 7 positions matching TRBD2. CDR3 size: 14 residues. The germline CDR1 and CDR2 sequences are GTSNPN and SVGIG (reference sequence). Unmatched junction bases numbered 5, after V lost 2 bases and J lost 3 bases.

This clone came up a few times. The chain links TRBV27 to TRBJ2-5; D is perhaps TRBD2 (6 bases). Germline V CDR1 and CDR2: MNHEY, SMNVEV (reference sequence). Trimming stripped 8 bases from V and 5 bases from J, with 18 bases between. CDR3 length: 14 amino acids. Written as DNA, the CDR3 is TGTGCCAGCCGAGGGTGGGAGGCCCAGGAGACCCAGTACTTC. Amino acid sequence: CASRGWEAQETQYF.